This entry features one T cell receptor beta chain sequence. This entry belongs to a study of shared T cell receptors in the human thymus. Germline assignment: CDR1 SGHKS and CDR2 YYEKEE (reference sequence). The CDR3 has 14 residues. V lost 3 bases and J 6 bases, leaving 13 bases between the germline ends. Sequencing used immunoSEQ multiplex PCR; TCRdb keeps in-frame clones, though not all of them. The sample records hundreds of thousands of clones, over 75% being singletons. The same sample was also studied in work on human thymus T cells.

The V and J genes are TRBV5-5 and TRBJ1-5, with a possible D match to TRBD1 (6 bases). The TCR originated in a boy in the first two years of life with a congenital heart defect. Sequenced sample: thymocytes. The CDR3 DNA reads as TGTGCCAGCAGCTATACAGGGTGCAGTCAGCCCCAGCATTTT. It encodes CASSYTGCSQPQHF.